A single sample is the source of the 21 T cell receptor beta chains below, sequenced in a study of T-cell reconstitution after alpha-beta-depleted transplantation in children. No antigen is known for these receptors. General study findings and limits: One year post-transplant, T-cell counts and diversity were largely derived from T cells produced anew.

TCRbeta library preparation incorporated unique molecular identifiers. MiXCR was run by TCRdb on the PCR reads, yielding one entry per CDR3 protein. The sample has some 300,000 distinct CDR3 sequences; 6% to 10% are singletons. The sample in question was peripheral blood, obtained 360 days after TCRalphabeta/CD19-depleted stem cell transplant. The origin of the receptors is a female patient between 2 and 15 years old who had a stem cell transplant for Fanconi anemia, so the T cells may come from the graft donor.

This clonotype was detected ten times or more. V gene TRBV29-1 combines with J gene TRBJ2-3, with 9 bases identical to TRBD2. V shed 3 bases and J 6 bases; nucleotides not matched to a gene: 10. The CDR3 runs 15 residues. Looked up from germline, CDR1 is SQVTM and CDR2 is ANQGSEA. The CDR3 DNA sequence: TGCAGCGTTGATGGCGGGGGGGCGAGTGAGGATACGCAGTATTTT. This translates into CSVDGGGASEDTQYF.

This clonotype has at least ten counts. The gene calls are TRBV4-3 and TRBJ2-3, with 8 positions matching TRBD2. The CDR3 is 16 residues long. Germline loops: CDR1 LGHNA, CDR2 YSLEER. Trimming cost V 3 bases and J 1 base; bases outside gene matches: 6. The CDR3 reads CASSQTAGERTDTQYF. The CDR3 region has the DNA TGCGCCAGCAGCCAGACAGCGGGGGAGCGCACAGATACGCAGTATTTT.

As regards this clonotype: At one of its ends the junction is not consistent with the germline gene, which may arise from a read error. The chain uses TRBV6-5 and TRBJ1-1; 8 bases fit TRBD1. There are 17 residues in the CDR3. Germline V lookup: CDR1 MNHEY, CDR2 SVGAGI. CDR3 protein: CASTYAWGTGVGTEAFF. DNA of the CDR3: TGTGCCAGCACTTACGCATGGGGGACAGGAGTGGGCACTGAAGCTTTCTTT.

This clonotype was seen many times. V and J are TRBV6-5 and TRBJ2-1, with D unclear. Germline-derived CDR1 and CDR2 are MNHEY and SVGAGI. Trimming cost V 0 bases and J 0 bases, with 9 bases left between them. The CDR3 is 16 residues long. In DNA, the CDR3 is TGTGCCAGCAGTTACTCGACGTCGGCCTCCTACAATGAGCAGTTCTTC. This codes for CASSYSTSASYNEQFF.

There are many counts of this clonotype. V usage is TRBV18 and J usage is TRBJ2-3; no firm D call. This CDR3 is built from 18 residues. Trimming stripped 3 bases from V and 2 bases from J, with 21 bases between. CDR1 is KGHSH and CDR2 is LQKENI in the germline V gene. The CDR3 region has the DNA TGTGCCAGCTCACCTCCACCCGACCGACTTTTTGCCACAGATACGCAGTATTTT. Amino acids: CASSPPPDRLFATDTQYF.

The chain is built from TRBV6-1 and TRBJ2-2; perhaps D is TRBD1 or TRBD2 (7 bases each). V lost 7 bases and J lost 6, with 30 bases in between. Per the germline V gene, CDR1 is MNHNS and CDR2 is SASEGT. The CDR3 consists of 19 residues. CDR3 region: CASTDGAGRGLAVAGELFF. In DNA, the CDR3 is TGTGCCAGCACCGATGGGGCGGGGAGGGGGCTAGCGGTCGCCGGGGAGCTGTTTTTT.

This clonotype was picked up one time. The V and J genes are TRBV10-3 and TRBJ1-2; D might be TRBD1 (5 bases). V was clipped by 4 bases and J by 8 bases, with 14 bases between them. The CDR3 has 13 amino acids. Per germline, CDR1 ENHRY and CDR2 SYGVKD. CDR3 sequence reads: CAISAREVGGYTF. DNA for the CDR3: TGTGCCATCAGTGCCAGGGAAGTAGGAGGCTACACCTTC.

This clonotype was seen at least ten times. CDR3 coding DNA: TGCGCCAGCAGCCAAGATGAGGGAAATTACCCCGGGGAGCTGTTTTTT. Protein product: CASSQDEGNYPGELFF. This chain uses TRBV4-1 with TRBJ2-2, with a possible D match to TRBD2 (5 bases). Germline-derived CDR1 and CDR2 are MGHRA and YSYEKL. This CDR3 has 16 amino acids. Trimming cost V 0 bases and J 6 bases, with 14 bases left between them.

In this sample, this clonotype turned up many times. Germline and junction disagree at one end, which may indicate a read error. V usage is TRBV9 and J usage is TRBJ2-7, with 13 bases lining up with TRBD2. CDR1 and CDR2 (germline): SGDLS, YYNGEE. The CDR3 length is 17 residues. CDR3 DNA: TGTGCCAGCAGCGCTACTAGCGGGGGGGAACCCTCCGACGAGCAGTACTTC. Protein sequence: CASSATSGGEPSDEQYF.

Turning to this clonotype: A much larger clone differs by one base, so this may be a read error. V and J are TRBV20-1 and TRBJ2-2; 11 bases match TRBD2. CDR1 and CDR2 from the germline V gene are DFQATT and SNEGSKA (reference sequence). The CDR3 runs 16 residues. V dropped 4 bases and J dropped 4; count of bases not matched to a gene: 8. CDR3 protein: CSATPLAGVGTGELFF. Written as DNA, the CDR3 is TGCAGTGCTACACCACTAGCGGGGGTGGGCACCGGGGAGCTGTTTTTT.

This clonotype was observed a few times. The rearrangement joins TRBV28 to TRBJ2-5; D not resolved. Between the trimmed V and J ends, which lost 5 bases and 2 bases, there was a span of 9 bases. Germline V gene sequence: CDR1 MDHEN, CDR2 SYDVKM. This CDR3 spans 13 amino acids. The CDR3: CASSHPEQETQYF. CDR3 nucleotides: TGTGCCAGCAGTCATCCAGAGCAAGAGACCCAGTACTTC. Together with reference TRBV28 and TRBJ2-5, the CDR3 gives the full variable domain: DVKVTQSSRYLVKRTGEKVFLECVQDMDHENMFWYRQDPGLGLRLIYFSYDVKMKEKGDIPEGYSVSREKKERFSLILESASTNQTSMYLCASSHPEQETQYFGPGTRLLVL.

This clonotype was recorded many times. The rearrangement links TRBV5-1 to TRBJ1-1, with D unresolved. V was trimmed by 0 bases and J by 1 base, leaving 7 bases between them. The CDR3 covers 14 residues. Germline V gives CDR1 SGHRS, CDR2 YFSETQ. In DNA, the CDR3 is TGCGCCAGCAGCTTGGACACCCCGAACACTGAAGCTTTCTTT. Amino acids: CASSLDTPNTEAFF.

This chain uses TRBV11-2 with TRBJ1-2; no clear D gene. This CDR3 region has 13 residues. The germline CDR1 and CDR2 sequences are SGHAT and FQNNGV. Trimming pared 4 bases from V and 4 bases from J, leaving 10 bases between. The CDR3 protein is CASSSGASYGYTF. The DNA of the CDR3 is TGTGCCAGCAGCTCAGGCGCGAGCTATGGCTACACCTTC.

This clonotype was seen a few times. The chain combines TRBV9 with TRBJ2-1; 10 positions match TRBD2. With 4 bases clipped from V and 4 bases from J, the junction kept 8 bases outside the gene matches. The CDR3 contains 16 residues. Germline lookup yields CDR1 SGDLS and CDR2 YYNGEE. The CDR3 is CASSLVASGGYNEQFF. CDR3 bases: TGTGCCAGCAGCCTCGTCGCTAGCGGGGGTTACAATGAGCAGTTCTTC.

This clonotype came up a few times. The rearrangement joins TRBV12-3 or TRBV12-4 to TRBJ1-3; D remains unclear. The V gene lost 6 bases and the J gene lost 0 bases, with 18 bases spanning the gap. The CDR3 extends over 17 amino acids. CDR3 protein: CASSPQPLAFSGNTIYF. CDR3 sequence (DNA): TGTGCCAGCAGCCCCCAACCACTAGCATTCTCTGGAAACACCATATATTTT.

This clonotype was detected many times. The chain recombines TRBV29-1 with TRBJ2-7; D may match TRBD1 or TRBD2 (5 bases each). The germline V gene has CDR1 SQVTM and CDR2 ANQGSEA. V was pared by 4 bases and J by 2 bases, with 9 bases between. There are 12 residues in the CDR3. CDR3 bases: TGCAGCGTTGGTATGGGGGCCTACGAGCAGTACTTC. The encoded protein is CSVGMGAYEQYF.

This clonotype turned up a few times. The chain couples TRBV18 to TRBJ2-1; 9 bases match TRBD2. The CDR3 has 18 residues. V lost 0 bases, J lost 5 bases, and 11 bases stayed unmatched. The germline V gene has CDR1 KGHSH and CDR2 LQKENI. This chain's CDR3 is CASSPPVGAGGLHNEQFF. CDR3 coding DNA: TGTGCCAGCTCACCACCGGTCGGAGCGGGGGGTCTTCACAATGAGCAGTTCTTC.

The table lists this clonotype with many counts. The rearrangement uses TRBV3-1 and TRBJ2-1, with 8 nucleotides matching TRBD1. Germline V gives CDR1 LGHDT, CDR2 YNNKEL (reference sequence). The J segment lost 0 bases and the V segment lost 0 bases, leaving 4 bases of the junction unmatched. The CDR3 consists of 17 residues. The CDR3 DNA reads as TGTGCCAGCAGCCAAGATTATACAGGGGGCTCCTACAATGAGCAGTTCTTC. As protein: CASSQDYTGGSYNEQFF.

This chain connects TRBV25-1 to TRBJ1-2; D is unresolved. This CDR3 contains 12 residues. Trimming removed 6 bases at V and 4 bases at J, with 9 bases between. The germline gives CDR1 MGHDK, CDR2 SYGVNS. The CDR3 nucleotides read TGTGCCAGCAGAGGTTCGATCTATGGCTACACCTTC. Encoded protein: CASRGSIYGYTF.

This clonotype was observed many times. The chain couples TRBV4-3 to TRBJ1-1, with D perhaps TRBD1 (6 bases). V shed 1 base and J shed 5 bases, with 11 bases lying between them. CDR1 is LGHNA, CDR2 YSLEER, per germline. The length of the CDR3 is 14 residues. The DNA for the CDR3 is TGCGCCAGCAGCCAAGGGGGCAGGGGAACTGAAGCTTTCTTT. It is translated as CASSQGGRGTEAFF.

Many counts were recorded for this clonotype. One junction end disagrees with the germline gene, perhaps due to a read error. The gene calls are TRBV7-9 and TRBJ2-1, with D unresolved. Germline assignment: CDR1 SEHNR and CDR2 FQNEAQ (reference sequence). This CDR3 comprises 13 residues. CDR3 sequence reads: CASSLGTYNEQFF. The CDR3 DNA is TGTGCCAGCAGTTTAGGGACCTACAATGAGCAGTTCTTC.